This section outlines one T cell receptor beta chain sequence together with its context. Its antigen is still unknown. Germline and junction disagree at one end, which may indicate a read error. The CDR3 has 10 amino acids. Germline values: CDR1 DFQATT, CDR2 SNEGSKA (reference sequence). The data stem from a study of shared clonotypes between healthy human individuals. Healthy adults negative for HIV, lacking recent acute infections or vaccinations, served as donors. Study outcomes and limitations: The generation probabilities recorded for non-shared clonotypes fell below those of clonotypes shared by all four donors. A generally larger estimated richness was seen in naive subsets than in memory subsets.

Clones were sequenced by immunoSEQ multiplex PCR, and TCRdb holds only the in-frame ones, with some missing. Of roughly 1,600,000 clones in the sample, around 98.5% were seen once. J is TRBJ2-5 and V is TRBV20-1; D call uncertain. Input material: naive CD4+ T cells sorted from blood. The subset: CD45RA+ positively selected. This sequence was found in a young man in good health. The CDR3 protein is CTVGKETQYF. The CDR3 DNA reads as TGTACCGTAGGGAAAGAGACCCAGTACTTC.